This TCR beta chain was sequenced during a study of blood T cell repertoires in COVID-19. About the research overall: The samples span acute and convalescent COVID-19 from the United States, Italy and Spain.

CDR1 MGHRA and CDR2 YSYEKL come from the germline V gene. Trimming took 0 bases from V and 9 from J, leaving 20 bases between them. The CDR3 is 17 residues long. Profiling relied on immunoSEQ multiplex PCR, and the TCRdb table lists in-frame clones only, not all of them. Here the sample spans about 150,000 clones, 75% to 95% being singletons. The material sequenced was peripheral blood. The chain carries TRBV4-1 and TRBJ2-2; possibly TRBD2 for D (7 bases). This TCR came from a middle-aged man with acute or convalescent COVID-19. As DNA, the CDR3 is TGCGCCAGCAGCCAAGAAAATTTGGGGGGGGCAGCCCGGGAGCTGTTTTTT. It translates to CASSQENLGGAARELFF.